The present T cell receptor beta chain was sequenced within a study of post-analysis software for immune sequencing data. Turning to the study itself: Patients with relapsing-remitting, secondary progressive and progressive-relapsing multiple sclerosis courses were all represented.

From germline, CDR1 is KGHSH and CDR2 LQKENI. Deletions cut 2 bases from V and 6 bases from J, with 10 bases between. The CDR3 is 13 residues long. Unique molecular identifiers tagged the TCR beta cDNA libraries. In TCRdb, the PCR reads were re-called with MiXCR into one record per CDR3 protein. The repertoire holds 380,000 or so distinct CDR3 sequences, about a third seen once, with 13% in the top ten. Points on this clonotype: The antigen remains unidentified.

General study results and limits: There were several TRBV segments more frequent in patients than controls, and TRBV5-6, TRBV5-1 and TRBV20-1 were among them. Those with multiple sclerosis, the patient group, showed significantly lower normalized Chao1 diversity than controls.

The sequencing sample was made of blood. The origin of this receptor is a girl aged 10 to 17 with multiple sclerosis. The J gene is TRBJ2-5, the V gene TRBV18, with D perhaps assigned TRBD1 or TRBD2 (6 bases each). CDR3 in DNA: TGTGCCAGCTCACCATCGGGGGCGAAGACCCAGTACTTC. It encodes CASSPSGAKTQYF.